One and the same sample provided the 7 T cell receptor beta chains below, sequenced in a study of shared clonotypes between healthy human individuals. The naive CD8 population came from CD45RO-negative cells selected for CCR7, without terminally differentiated effector memory CD45RA+ cells. The repertoire was sequenced with immunoSEQ multiplex PCR; TCRdb's copy has only in-frame clones and lacks some. The table has around 1.9 million clones, just under 95% seen once. Sequencing used naive CD8+ T cells from PBMCs. Source of these receptors: a young man in good health. Some clones in this sample may be carry-over from other donors' samples.

V and J are TRBV6-4 and TRBJ2-2, with 13 bases identical to TRBD2. CDR1 is MRHNA and CDR2 is SNTAGT in the germline V gene. The CDR3 is 17 residues long. Unmatched junction bases numbered 3, after V lost 0 bases and J lost 5 bases. The CDR3, as DNA: TGTGCCAGCAGTGACTCCGGACTAGCGGGAGTTACCGGGGAGCTGTTTTTT. Protein: CASSDSGLAGVTGELFF.

This chain joins TRBV14 and TRBJ1-2; 11 nucleotides line up with TRBD1. The CDR3 is made up of 15 amino acids. The V segment lost 1 base and the J segment 4 bases; nucleotides outside the gene matches: 2. CDR1 and CDR2 (germline): SGHDN, FVKESK. The CDR3 protein is CASSQAGTGGYGYTF. The CDR3, as DNA: TGTGCCAGCAGCCAAGCCGGGACAGGGGGCTATGGCTACACCTTC.

This chain links TRBV6-1 with TRBJ2-1; no firm D call. CDR3 length: 14 residues. V lost 7 bases to trimming and J lost 6 bases, with 16 bases between them. The germline V gene has CDR1 MNHNS and CDR2 SASEGT. CDR3 in amino acids: CASTPARSINEQFF. The DNA for the CDR3 is TGTGCCAGCACCCCCGCCAGGTCGATCAATGAGCAGTTCTTC.

The chain uses TRBV12-5 and TRBJ1-2; TRBD1 might be the D (6 bases). Trimming left V 3 bases short and J 4 bases short, with 18 bases between. Germline assignment: CDR1 LGHNT and CDR2 FRNRAP. This CDR3 spans 16 amino acids. As DNA, the CDR3 is TGTGCTAGTGGTTTCTTCCAGGACAGCCGCTTCTATGGCTACACCTTC. Translating it yields CASGFFQDSRFYGYTF.

On this clone: Its ends do not fully match the called genes, so a read error is possible. This chain uses TRBV5-1 with TRBJ1-2; TRBD1 aligns across 8 bases. The CDR3 totals 12 residues. Germline V lookup: CDR1 SGHRS, CDR2 YFSETQ. CDR3 protein: CASSLQQGEIVF. DNA of the CDR3: TGCGCCAGCAGCTTGCAACAGGGGGAGATTGTCTTC.

The chain is built from TRBV6-5 and TRBJ2-4; D uncertain. The germline V and J ends were trimmed by 2 bases and 8 bases, with 13 bases remaining between them. The CDR3 loop spans 14 amino acids. Germline assignment: CDR1 MNHEY and CDR2 SVGAGI. The CDR3 here is CASSYALGPDIQYF. CDR3 in DNA: TGTGCCAGCAGTTACGCCTTGGGCCCCGACATTCAGTACTTC.

This chain joins TRBV6-5 and TRBJ1-4; unclear D gene. Looked up from germline, CDR1 is MNHEY and CDR2 is SVGAGI. V was clipped by 9 bases and J by 10 bases, with 15 bases between them. The CDR3 length is 12 residues. CDR3 sequence: CASGLLLGKLFF. In nucleotides, the CDR3 is TGTGCCAGTGGACTACTACTCGGAAAACTGTTTTTT.